The 25 T cell receptor beta chains below were found in one sample sequenced in a study of vaccination effects on CD4 cells after COVID-19. The table came from immunoSEQ multiplex PCR; TCRdb's copy has only in-frame clones and leaves some out. The sample has roughly 20,000 clones, roughly two thirds seen once. Using viral peptide pools, the ViraFEST assay grew out antigen-specific CD4+ T cells prior to sequencing. Scientists isolated CD4+ T cells after an approximately 10-day culture period ended. None of these healthy vaccinees had been infected with SARS-CoV-2 before vaccination. The antigens these receptors bind are not known. The sequences come from CD4+ T cells from PBMCs cultured with HCoV-NL63 spike peptides, collected before COVID-19 vaccination. Source of these receptors: a human donor who received a COVID-19 vaccine.

This chain links TRBV5-1 with TRBJ2-1; D uncertain. The CDR3 totals 15 residues. Germline loops: CDR1 SGHRS, CDR2 YFSETQ. Trimming removed 0 bases from V and 0 bases from J, with 7 bases in between. The CDR3 nucleotides read TGCGCCAGCAGCTTGGAGGGTAGCTCCTACAATGAGCAGTTCTTC. It translates to CASSLEGSSYNEQFF.

V and J are TRBV5-1 and TRBJ2-1; 8 bases are a match to TRBD1. The CDR3 is made up of 15 amino acids. V shed 0 bases and J 7 bases; nucleotides not matched to a gene: 6. CDR1 is SGHRS and CDR2 is YFSETQ in the germline V gene. In DNA form, the CDR3 reads TGCGCCAGCAGCTTGGACGACAGGGGAAATAATGAGCAGTTCTTC. Amino acids: CASSLDDRGNNEQFF.

This clone turned up a few times. This rearrangement joins TRBV10-3 to TRBJ2-1; D remains ambiguous. Trimming stripped 4 bases from V and 2 bases from J, with 12 bases between. CDR1 ENHRY and CDR2 SYGVKD come from the germline V gene. The CDR3 has 15 residues. CDR3 region: CAISGQLGTYNEQFF. The CDR3 DNA follows: TGTGCCATCAGTGGGCAGCTTGGGACCTACAATGAGCAGTTCTTC.

The chain is built from TRBV3-1 (or the pseudogene TRBV3-2) and TRBJ1-6; 9 nucleotides line up with TRBD1. The trim removed 4 bases at V and 0 bases at J, leaving 13 bases unmatched. Germline CDR1 is LGHDT and CDR2 is YNNKEL (reference sequence). The CDR3 extends over 20 amino acids. The CDR3 nucleotides read TGTGCCAGCAGCCGACGAACCCCGGGACAGGGAAGCTCCTATAATTCACCCCTCCACTTT. Its translation is CASSRRTPGQGSSYNSPLHF.

This clone came up once. The rearrangement joins TRBV5-1 to TRBJ2-3; D remains unclear. CDR1 is SGHRS and CDR2 is YFSETQ in the germline V gene. The ends were cut back, 2 bases at V and 6 bases at J, with 13 bases in the middle. CDR3 size: 14 residues. CDR3 protein: CASSFSTLGDTQYF. The CDR3 bases are TGCGCCAGCAGCTTCTCGACCCTCGGCGATACGCAGTATTTT.

This clone was counted a few times. V gene TRBV6-7 combines with J gene TRBJ2-7, with unresolved D. TRBV6-7 is flagged as an ORF with uncertain function. CDR3 length: 11 amino acids. Trimming cost V 8 bases and J 3 bases, with 8 bases left between them. The CDR3 nucleotides are TGTGCCAGCGGTGTACACTACGAGCAGTACTTC. This gives the protein CASGVHYEQYF.

This clone was picked up a small number of times. For the CDR3, the DNA is TGTGCCAGCAGCGTAGGGACCCTTAATGAAAAACTGTTTTTT. This sequence encodes CASSVGTLNEKLFF. The chain links TRBV9 to TRBJ1-4; the D is unclear. This CDR3 is 14 amino acids long. Germline V gene data show CDR1 as SGDLS and CDR2 as YYNGEE. Trimming took off 0 bases at V and 4 bases at J, with 7 bases between the two ends.

The V and J genes are TRBV18 and TRBJ1-2; D is undetermined. Germline V lookup: CDR1 KGHSH, CDR2 LQKENI. V dropped 0 bases and J dropped 2 bases, with 10 bases sitting between them. The CDR3 has 15 residues. CDR3: CASSPPHSGNYGYTF. The CDR3 region has the DNA TGTGCCAGCTCACCACCGCACAGTGGAAACTATGGCTACACCTTC.

This clone came up once. J is TRBJ1-4 and V is TRBV28; D unresolved. The ends were cut back, 11 bases at V and 3 bases at J, with 13 bases in the middle. The CDR3 is 13 residues long. Germline CDR1 and CDR2: MDHEN and SYDVKM. Here the CDR3 DNA reads TGTGCCGCACTCAACCCTCCTAATGAAAAACTGTTTTTT. Translation: CAALNPPNEKLFF.

The chain links TRBV10-3 to TRBJ1-1; 7 bases agree with TRBD1. The germline V gene has CDR1 ENHRY and CDR2 SYGVKD. This CDR3 has 14 amino acids. The V segment lost 6 bases and the J segment 10 bases; nucleotides outside the gene matches: 14. The CDR3 DNA follows: TGTGCCATCAGGGGGGACAGTGCCGGAATCGGAGCTTTCTTT. Amino acids: CAIRGDSAGIGAFF.

The chain carries TRBV10-3 and TRBJ2-3; possibly TRBD2 for D (7 bases). V shed 4 bases and J shed 2 bases, with 10 bases lying between them. CDR3 length: 14 residues. Germline-derived CDR1 and CDR2 are ENHRY and SYGVKD. The CDR3 nucleotides are TGTGCCATCAGTGGAGGGGGGGCCACAGATACGCAGTATTTT. It yields the protein CAISGGGATDTQYF.

The CDR3, as DNA: TGCGCCAGCAGCTTGGGAGGTTTGGATTCACCCCTCCACTTT. It yields the protein CASSLGGLDSPLHF. The chain recombines TRBV5-1 with TRBJ1-6; no definite D call. The germline CDR1 and CDR2 sequences are SGHRS and YFSETQ. V was pared by 0 bases and J by 8 bases, with 9 bases between. This CDR3 has 14 residues.

This chain joins TRBV6-5 and TRBJ1-3; D unresolved. There are 13 residues in the CDR3. V lost 7 bases to trimming and J lost 8 bases, with 15 bases between them. Germline V lookup: CDR1 MNHEY, CDR2 SVGAGI. The DNA of the CDR3 is TGTGCCAGCATAGCGGCCATTGGGGACACCATATATTTT. It encodes CASIAAIGDTIYF.

This sequence joins TRBV7-9 and TRBJ2-1; TRBD2 matches 11 bases. Germline CDR1 reads SEHNR; CDR2 reads FQNEAQ (reference sequence). CDR3 length equals 17 residues. Trimming at V came to 5 bases and at J to 7 bases, leaving 13 bases not matched to a gene. CDR3 protein: CASSPPGTSGLGNEQFF. CDR3 in DNA: TGTGCCAGCAGCCCCCCCGGGACTAGCGGTTTAGGAAATGAGCAGTTCTTC.

The rearrangement joins TRBV28 to TRBJ2-3, with TRBD2 as a possible D gene (5 bases). Trimming stripped 6 bases from V and 4 bases from J, with 11 bases between. Germline lookup yields CDR1 MDHEN and CDR2 SYDVKM. The CDR3 extends over 13 amino acids. CDR3 region: CASRAEGADTQYF. In DNA, the CDR3 is TGTGCCAGCAGGGCAGAGGGAGCAGATACGCAGTATTTT.

V gene TRBV3-1 (or the pseudogene TRBV3-2) combines with J gene TRBJ2-7, with TRBD2 matching over 8 bases. Per germline, CDR1 LGHDT and CDR2 YNNKEL (reference sequence). J gave up 1 base and V 1 base, and 6 bases lay outside the gene matches. The CDR3 sequence is 16 residues long. CDR3 loop: CASSQGTRGVSYEQYF. CDR3 nucleotide sequence: TGTGCCAGCAGCCAAGGGACGCGGGGGGTATCCTACGAGCAGTACTTC.

This clone came up a few times. The genes are TRBV5-1 and TRBJ2-3; D gene uncertain. The CDR3 is 13 amino acids. V was trimmed by 0 bases and J by 1 base, leaving 3 bases between them. Germline loops: CDR1 SGHRS, CDR2 YFSETQ. CDR3 sequence (DNA): TGCGCCAGCAGCTTGGCCGGCACAGATACGCAGTATTTT. Translation gives CASSLAGTDTQYF.

V is TRBV18 and J is TRBJ1-2; tentative D call: TRBD1 (6 bases). V was trimmed by 3 bases and J by 8 bases, leaving 13 bases between them. This CDR3 is built from 13 residues. CDR1 is KGHSH and CDR2 is LQKENI in the germline V gene. The CDR3 region is CASSPDGQWGYTF. For the CDR3, the DNA is TGTGCCAGCTCACCCGACGGACAGTGGGGCTACACCTTC.

The chain employs TRBV30 and TRBJ1-1; D gene uncertain. The CDR3 covers 16 residues. Trimming left V 2 bases short and J 3 bases short, with 19 bases between. Germline assignment: CDR1 GTSNPN and CDR2 SVGIG (reference sequence). CDR3: CAWSPRTSWWYTEAFF. The CDR3 DNA follows: TGTGCCTGGAGTCCTAGGACCTCCTGGTGGTACACTGAAGCTTTCTTT.

J is TRBJ2-7 and V is TRBV27; D is perhaps TRBD1 (6 bases). The V end was cut by 0 bases, the J end by 4 bases, with 13 bases between. This CDR3 spans 15 amino acids. Germline CDR1 MNHEY, CDR2 SMNVEV (reference sequence). CDR3 sequence reads: CASSLSPRGNYEQYF. The CDR3, as DNA: TGTGCCAGCAGTTTATCCCCCAGGGGTAATTACGAGCAGTACTTC.

This chain links TRBV4-2 with TRBJ1-5; D remains ambiguous. This CDR3 contains 16 residues. Germline V CDR1 and CDR2: LGHNA, YNFKEQ. V was clipped by 2 bases and J by 4 bases, with 15 bases between them. The CDR3 here is CASSQRNSGDNQPQHF. The CDR3 nucleotides read TGTGCCAGCAGCCAAAGGAACTCTGGAGATAATCAGCCCCAGCATTTT.

This clone has just one count. V and J are TRBV4-2 and TRBJ2-7, with no clear D. Germline V gene lookup returns CDR1 LGHNA and CDR2 YNFKEQ. The CDR3 runs to 12 residues. Trimming removed 1 base from V and 5 bases from J, with 6 bases in between. The CDR3 is CASSQGGDEQYF. CDR3 sequence (DNA): TGTGCCAGCAGCCAAGGAGGAGACGAGCAGTACTTC.

The gene calls are TRBV28 and TRBJ2-7; D is perhaps TRBD1 (5 bases). Germline V gene data show CDR1 as MDHEN and CDR2 as SYDVKM. V lost 4 bases and J 7 bases, leaving 17 bases between the germline ends. This CDR3 is built from 14 residues. The CDR3 DNA is TGTGCCAGCAGTTCAATTGACAGAGGCCCGGAGCAGTACTTC. This sequence encodes CASSSIDRGPEQYF.

V and J are TRBV29-1 and TRBJ1-2; 12 bases are shared with TRBD1. Germline V gene sequence: CDR1 SQVTM, CDR2 ANQGSEA. V lost 8 bases and J lost 6; bases outside the gene matches: 13. The CDR3 contains 15 residues. CDR3: CSSTQSGQGADGYTF. For the CDR3, the DNA is TGCAGCTCAACGCAGTCGGGACAGGGGGCGGATGGCTACACCTTC.

This clone has just a few counts. The chain couples TRBV7-6 to TRBJ2-7; D is undetermined. With 2 bases removed from V and 5 bases from J, the gap between germline ends came to 10 bases. CDR3 length equals 13 residues. Germline V gene sequence: CDR1 SGHVS, CDR2 FNYEAQ. The CDR3 protein is CASSLTAGDEQYF. In nucleotides, the CDR3 is TGTGCCAGCAGCTTAACGGCAGGCGACGAGCAGTACTTC.